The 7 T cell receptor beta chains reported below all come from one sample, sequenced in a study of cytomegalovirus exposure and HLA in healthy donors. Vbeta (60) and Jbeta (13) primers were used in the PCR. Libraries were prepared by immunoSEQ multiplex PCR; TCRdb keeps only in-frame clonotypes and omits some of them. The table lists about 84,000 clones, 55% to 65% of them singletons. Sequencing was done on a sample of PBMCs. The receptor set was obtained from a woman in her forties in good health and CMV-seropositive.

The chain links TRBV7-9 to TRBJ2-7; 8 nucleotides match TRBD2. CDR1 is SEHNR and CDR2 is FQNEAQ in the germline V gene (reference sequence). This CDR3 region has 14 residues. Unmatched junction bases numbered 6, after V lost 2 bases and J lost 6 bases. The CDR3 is CASSLSTRGGEQYF. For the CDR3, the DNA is TGTGCCAGCAGCTTAAGTACTCGGGGGGGCGAGCAGTACTTC.

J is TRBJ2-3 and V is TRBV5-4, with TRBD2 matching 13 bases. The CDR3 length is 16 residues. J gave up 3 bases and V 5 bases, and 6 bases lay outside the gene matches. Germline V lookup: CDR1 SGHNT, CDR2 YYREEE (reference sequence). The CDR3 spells CASRAGLAGSTDTQYF. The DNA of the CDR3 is TGTGCCAGCAGGGCGGGACTAGCGGGATCAACAGATACGCAGTATTTT.

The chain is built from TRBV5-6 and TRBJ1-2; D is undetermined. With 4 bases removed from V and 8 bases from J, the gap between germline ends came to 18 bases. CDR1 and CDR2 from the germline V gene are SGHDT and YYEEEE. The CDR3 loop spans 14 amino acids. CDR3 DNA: TGTGCCAGCAGCAACACTTGGGGAGAGGACGGCTACACCTTC. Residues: CASSNTWGEDGYTF.

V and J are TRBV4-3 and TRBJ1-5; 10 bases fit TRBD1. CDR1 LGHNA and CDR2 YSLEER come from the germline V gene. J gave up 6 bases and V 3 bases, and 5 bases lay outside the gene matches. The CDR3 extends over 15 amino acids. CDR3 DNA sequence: TGCGCCAGCAGCCAGGGGACAGGGGTGGGTCAGCCCCAGCATTTT. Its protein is CASSQGTGVGQPQHF.

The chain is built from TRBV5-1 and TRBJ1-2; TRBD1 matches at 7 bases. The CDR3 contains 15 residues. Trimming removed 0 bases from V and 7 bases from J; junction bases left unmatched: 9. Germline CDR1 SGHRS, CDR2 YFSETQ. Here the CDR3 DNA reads TGCGCCAGCAGCTTGGAGAGTTCGGGACAGTTTGGCTACACCTTC. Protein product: CASSLESSGQFGYTF.

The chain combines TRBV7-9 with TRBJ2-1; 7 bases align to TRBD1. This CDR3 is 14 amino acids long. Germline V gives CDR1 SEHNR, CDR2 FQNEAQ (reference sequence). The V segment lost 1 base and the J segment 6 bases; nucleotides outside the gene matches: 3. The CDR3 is CASSLVRGLNEQFF. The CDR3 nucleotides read TGTGCCAGCAGCTTAGTAAGGGGGCTCAATGAGCAGTTCTTC.

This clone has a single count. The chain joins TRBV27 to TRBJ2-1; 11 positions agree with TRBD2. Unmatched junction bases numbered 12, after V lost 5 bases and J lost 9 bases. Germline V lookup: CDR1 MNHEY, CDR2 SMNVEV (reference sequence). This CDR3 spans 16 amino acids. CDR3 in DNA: TGTGCCAGCAGTATTCTCACTAGCGGGAGAAAGGGTGAGCAGTTCTTC. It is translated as CASSILTSGRKGEQFF.